Listed here is a single T cell receptor beta chain. Together with a sample-barcoded 5' primer, a J-beta primer mix was included in a second PCR lasting about 6 to 12 cycles. TCRdb re-called the 5' RACE reads with MiXCR, one entry per CDR3 protein. The table lists about 1.4 million distinct CDR3 sequences, approximately 59% of them singletons. This sample is part of a study of blood T cells in healthy people across ages. Study overall: For every two T cells, template switching captured about one barcoded beta molecule.

Germline V gene lookup returns CDR1 SQVTM and CDR2 ANQGSEA. There are 13 residues in the CDR3. The ends lost 7 bases at V and 6 bases at J; junction bases unmatched: 6. Every donor contributed approximately 10 milliliters of peripheral blood by blood draw. Total RNA amounts of at least 5.5 micrograms were extracted per sample. Specimen: blood. The receptor was isolated from a man between 18 and 35 years old in good health. The V gene is TRBV29-1, the J gene TRBJ1-1; 12 bases align to TRBD1. The CDR3, as DNA: TGCAGCGGTACCGGGACAGGGGGCGCTGAAGCTTTCTTT. Its protein is CSGTGTGGAEAFF.